A selection of T cell receptor beta chains follows, all from one sample in a study of blood T cell repertoires in COVID-19. Sequencing used immunoSEQ multiplex PCR; TCRdb keeps in-frame clones, though not all of them. The repertoire holds 200,000 to 250,000 clones, with roughly 75% as singletons. Sample: peripheral blood. The receptors stem from a woman in her sixties or seventies with acute or convalescent COVID-19. Each CDR3 is given with its conserved first and last residue. D genes are given only for firm matches. The listing skips clone size in some rows; elsewhere it reads once, few, many or a size class.

CDR3aa: CASSVGQGAGELFF
CDR3nt: TGTGCCAGCAGTGTGGGACAGGGGGCCGGGGAGCTGTTTTTT
j_gene: TRBJ2-2
abundance: -
d_gene: TRBD1
v_gene: TRBV2

CDR3aa: CASSLEGGITEAFF
CDR3nt: TGCGCCAGCAGCTTGGAGGGAGGGATCACTGAAGCTTTCTTT
j_gene: TRBJ1-1
abundance: -
d_gene: -
v_gene: TRBV5-1

CDR3aa: CASSFLGVNEQFF
CDR3nt: TGTGCCAGCAGCTTTTTGGGAGTTAACGAGCAGTTCTTC
j_gene: TRBJ2-1
abundance: -
d_gene: -
v_gene: TRBV7-2

CDR3aa: CASSPGTSGYNEQFF
CDR3nt: TGTGCCAGCAGCCCCGGGACTAGCGGCTACAATGAGCAGTTCTTC
j_gene: TRBJ2-1
abundance: -
d_gene: TRBD2
v_gene: TRBV7-8

CDR3aa: CASSQSRGLALRNTEAFF
CDR3nt: TGTGCCAGCAGCCAGTCCCGAGGCCTGGCTTTAAGGAACACTGAAGCTTTCTTT
j_gene: TRBJ1-1
abundance: -
d_gene: -
v_gene: TRBV14

CDR3aa: CSGSPGVGAEAFF
CDR3nt: TGCAGCGGCAGCCCGGGGGTGGGGGCTGAAGCTTTCTTT
j_gene: TRBJ1-1
abundance: -
d_gene: -
v_gene: TRBV29-1

CDR3aa: CAITNRVGETQYF
CDR3nt: TGTGCCATCACCAACAGGGTAGGGGAGACCCAGTACTTC
j_gene: TRBJ2-5
abundance: -
d_gene: -
v_gene: TRBV10-3

CDR3aa: CASSSGLARSYEQYF
CDR3nt: TGTGCCAGCAGTTCGGGACTAGCGCGCTCCTACGAGCAGTACTTC
j_gene: TRBJ2-7
abundance: -
d_gene: TRBD2
v_gene: TRBV6-5

CDR3aa: CASSFGDFRYF
CDR3nt: TGTGCCAGCAGCTTTGGAGATTTTCGGTACTTC
j_gene: TRBJ2-7
abundance: -
d_gene: -
v_gene: TRBV11-1

CDR3aa: CASSQELGLRGPIYF
CDR3nt: TGTGCCAGCAGTCAAGAATTAGGACTGAGAGGTCCCATATATTTT
j_gene: TRBJ1-3
abundance: once
d_gene: -
v_gene: TRBV3-1/TRBV3-2

CDR3aa: CASSQGFGSPLHF
CDR3nt: TGTGCCAGCAGTCAGGGGTTTGGGTCACCCCTCCACTTT
j_gene: TRBJ1-6
abundance: -
d_gene: -
v_gene: TRBV28

CDR3aa: CASSLGGEGYTF
CDR3nt: TGTGCCAGCAGTTTAGGGGGGGAGGGCTACACCTTC
j_gene: TRBJ1-2
abundance: -
d_gene: -
v_gene: TRBV28

CDR3aa: CASSFQGLAGPTAYF
CDR3nt: TGTGCCAGCAGCTTTCAGGGACTAGCGGGCCCAACTGCGTACTTC
j_gene: TRBJ2-7
abundance: -
d_gene: TRBD2
v_gene: TRBV13

CDR3aa: CASSQLLRTGGPWREQFF
CDR3nt: TGCGCCAGCAGCCAACTCCTACGGACAGGGGGCCCCTGGCGTGAGCAGTTCTTC
j_gene: TRBJ2-1
abundance: few
d_gene: TRBD1
v_gene: TRBV4-1

CDR3aa: CAIKGQGNYEQYF
CDR3nt: TGTGCCATCAAGGGACAGGGTAACTACGAGCAGTACTTC
j_gene: TRBJ2-7
abundance: -
d_gene: TRBD1
v_gene: TRBV10-3

CDR3aa: CASSLIGGDNEQFF
CDR3nt: TGTGCCAGCAGCTTAATAGGGGGAGACAATGAGCAGTTCTTC
j_gene: TRBJ2-1
abundance: -
d_gene: -
v_gene: TRBV7-3

CDR3aa: CASSLDNTGTGELFF
CDR3nt: TGTGCCAGCAGCTTGGACAACACAGGCACCGGGGAGCTGTTTTTT
j_gene: TRBJ2-2
abundance: -
d_gene: -
v_gene: TRBV5-6

CDR3aa: CASSRLAGENYEQYF
CDR3nt: TGTGCCAGCAGCCGTCTAGCGGGAGAAAACTACGAGCAGTACTTC
j_gene: TRBJ2-7
abundance: -
d_gene: TRBD2
v_gene: TRBV28

CDR3aa: CASSLGQGDEDTQYF
CDR3nt: TGCGCCAGCAGCTTGGGACAGGGGGATGAAGATACGCAGTATTTT
j_gene: TRBJ2-3
abundance: -
d_gene: TRBD1
v_gene: TRBV5-1

CDR3aa: CASSVSGTGVYEQYF
CDR3nt: TGTGCCAGCAGTGTTAGCGGGACTGGGGTCTACGAGCAGTACTTC
j_gene: TRBJ2-7
abundance: -
d_gene: TRBD2
v_gene: TRBV25-1

CDR3aa: CASSRRSVDRATGELFF
CDR3nt: TGTGCCAGCAGCCGCCGGTCGGTGGACAGGGCCACCGGGGAGCTGTTTTTT
j_gene: TRBJ2-2
abundance: -
d_gene: TRBD1
v_gene: TRBV7-8

CDR3aa: CACSGSSYNEQFF
CDR3nt: TGTGCCTGTAGCGGAAGCTCCTACAATGAGCAGTTCTTC
j_gene: TRBJ2-1
abundance: -
d_gene: -
v_gene: TRBV30

CDR3aa: CASSEGLYQPQHF
CDR3nt: TGTGCCAGCAGTGAAGGGCTTTATCAGCCCCAGCATTTT
j_gene: TRBJ1-5
abundance: -
d_gene: -
v_gene: TRBV2

CDR3aa: CASSSSRDSEKLFF
CDR3nt: TGCGCCAGCAGCTCTTCCCGGGACAGTGAAAAACTGTTTTTT
j_gene: TRBJ1-4
abundance: -
d_gene: TRBD1
v_gene: TRBV4-1

CDR3aa: CASSLGGQRNQPQHF
CDR3nt: TGCGCCAGCAGCTTGGGGGGACAACGCAATCAGCCCCAGCATTTT
j_gene: TRBJ1-5
abundance: -
d_gene: -
v_gene: TRBV5-1

CDR3aa: CASSFRSLSSGNTIYF
CDR3nt: TGTGCCAGCAGCTTCAGGTCCTTAAGCTCTGGAAACACCATATATTTT
j_gene: TRBJ1-3
abundance: many
d_gene: -
v_gene: TRBV5-6

CDR3aa: CASSNRGVASYEQYF
CDR3nt: TGTGCCAGCAGCAACAGGGGGGTAGCGTCCTACGAGCAGTACTTC
j_gene: TRBJ2-7
abundance: -
d_gene: TRBD1
v_gene: TRBV28

CDR3aa: CASSLDTQNEQYF
CDR3nt: TGTGCCAGCAGCTTGGACACACAAAACGAGCAGTACTTC
j_gene: TRBJ2-7
abundance: -
d_gene: -
v_gene: TRBV5-6

CDR3aa: CASSRQGVSYEQYF
CDR3nt: TGTGCCAGCAGCCGACAGGGGGTCTCCTACGAGCAGTACTTC
j_gene: TRBJ2-7
abundance: -
d_gene: TRBD1
v_gene: TRBV2

CDR3aa: CASSLDAQLDGYTF
CDR3nt: TGTGCCAGCAGCTTAGATGCACAGCTGGATGGCTACACCTTC
j_gene: TRBJ1-2
abundance: -
d_gene: -
v_gene: TRBV11-2

CDR3aa: CASSIGGLVYEQYF
CDR3nt: TGTGCCAGTAGTATAGGGGGACTAGTCTACGAGCAGTACTTC
j_gene: TRBJ2-7
abundance: -
d_gene: TRBD2
v_gene: TRBV19

CDR3aa: CASSIEGTDTQYF
CDR3nt: TGTGCCAGTAGTATTGAGGGCACAGATACGCAGTATTTT
j_gene: TRBJ2-3
abundance: -
d_gene: -
v_gene: TRBV19

CDR3aa: CSVERQGARDEQFF
CDR3nt: TGCAGCGTTGAACGACAGGGGGCGAGGGATGAGCAGTTCTTC
j_gene: TRBJ2-1
abundance: -
d_gene: TRBD1
v_gene: TRBV29-1

CDR3aa: CASRSGPNTEAFF
CDR3nt: TGTGCCAGCAGATCAGGGCCGAACACTGAAGCTTTCTTT
j_gene: TRBJ1-1
abundance: once
d_gene: -
v_gene: TRBV7-2

CDR3aa: CASSSRLAGGHNEQFF
CDR3nt: TGTGCCAGCAGCTCTAGACTAGCGGGAGGGCACAATGAGCAGTTCTTC
j_gene: TRBJ2-1
abundance: -
d_gene: TRBD2
v_gene: TRBV7-9

CDR3aa: CASSLGGIAGPNTGELFF
CDR3nt: TGCGCCAGCAGCCTCGGGGGGATAGCGGGCCCGAACACCGGGGAGCTGTTTTTT
j_gene: TRBJ2-2
abundance: few
d_gene: TRBD2
v_gene: TRBV5-1

CDR3aa: CASSLGTLYGHTF
CDR3nt: TGTGCCAGCAGCTTAGGGACACTCTATGGCCACACCTTC
j_gene: TRBJ1-2
abundance: -
d_gene: -
v_gene: TRBV7-8

CDR3aa: CASSPLGAGDPTGELFF
CDR3nt: TGTGCCAGCAGCCCGCTTGGGGCGGGGGACCCCACCGGGGAGCTGTTTTTT
j_gene: TRBJ2-2
abundance: once
d_gene: TRBD2
v_gene: TRBV5-4

CDR3aa: CASSYRGGQPQHF
CDR3nt: TGTGCCAGCAGTTACCGGGGTGGTCAGCCCCAGCATTTT
j_gene: TRBJ1-5
abundance: -
d_gene: -
v_gene: TRBV7-2